This TCR beta chain is from a study of OX40 agonist ivuxolimab in advanced cancers. Across the study: Partial responses were seen in three patients, one with hepatocellular carcinoma and two with cutaneous melanoma. Whole-study results and caveats: At doses 0.1 to 3.0 mg/kg, CD4+ and CD8+ clones expanded. More expanded clones were seen, on average, in CD8+ T cells than in CD4+. Antigen specificity remained undetermined for the expanded peripheral T cells.

This CDR3 has 13 amino acids. Germline assignment: CDR1 LNHDA and CDR2 SQIVND (reference sequence). V was clipped by 5 bases and J by 5 bases, with 12 bases between them. About this clone itself: Its specificity is unknown.

Some clones are missing from TCRdb's copy, which holds only in-frame ones; the method was immunoSEQ multiplex PCR. This table holds under 85,000 clones, roughly 85% found once. The TCR originated in an adult with an advanced solid tumor such as melanoma, head and neck, liver or kidney cancer. This material consisted of CD4+ or CD8+ T cells sorted from blood, taken in a trial of the OX40 agonist ivuxolimab. The rearrangement joins TRBV19 to TRBJ1-1; unclear D gene. This CDR3 reads CASSDRSKTEAFF. DNA for the CDR3: TGTGCCAGTAGTGATAGGTCAAAGACTGAAGCTTTCTTT.